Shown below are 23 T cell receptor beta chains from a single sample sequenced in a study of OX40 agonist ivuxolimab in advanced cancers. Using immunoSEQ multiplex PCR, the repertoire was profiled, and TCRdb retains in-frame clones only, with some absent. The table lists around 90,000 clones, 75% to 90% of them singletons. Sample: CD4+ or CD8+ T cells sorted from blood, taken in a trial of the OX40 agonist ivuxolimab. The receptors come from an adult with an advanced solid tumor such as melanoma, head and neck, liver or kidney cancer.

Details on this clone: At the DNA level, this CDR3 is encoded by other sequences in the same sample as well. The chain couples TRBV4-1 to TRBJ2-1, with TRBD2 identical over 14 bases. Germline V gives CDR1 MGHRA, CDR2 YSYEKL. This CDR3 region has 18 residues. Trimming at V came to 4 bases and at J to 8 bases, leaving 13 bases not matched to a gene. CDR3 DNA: TGCGCCAGCAGCCGATACGGACTAGCGGGAGGTAGGAATGATGAGCAGTTCTTC. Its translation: CASSRYGLAGGRNDEQFF.

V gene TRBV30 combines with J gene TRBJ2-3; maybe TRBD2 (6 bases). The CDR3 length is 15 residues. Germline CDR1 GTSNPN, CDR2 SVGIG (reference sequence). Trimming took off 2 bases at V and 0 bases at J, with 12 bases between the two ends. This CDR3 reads CAWSLGGSSTDTQYF. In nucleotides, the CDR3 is TGTGCCTGGAGTCTTGGGGGGTCTAGCACAGATACGCAGTATTTT.

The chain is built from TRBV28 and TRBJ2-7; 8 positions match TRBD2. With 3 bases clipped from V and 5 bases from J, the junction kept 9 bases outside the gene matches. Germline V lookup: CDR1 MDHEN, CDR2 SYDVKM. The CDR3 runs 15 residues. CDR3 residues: CASSFMAGGGDEQYF. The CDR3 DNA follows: TGTGCCAGCAGTTTTATGGCGGGAGGTGGCGACGAGCAGTACTTC. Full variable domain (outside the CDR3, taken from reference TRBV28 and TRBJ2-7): DVKVTQSSRYLVKRTGEKVFLECVQDMDHENMFWYRQDPGLGLRLIYFSYDVKMKEKGDIPEGYSVSREKKERFSLILESASTNQTSMYLCASSFMAGGGDEQYFGPGTRLTVT.

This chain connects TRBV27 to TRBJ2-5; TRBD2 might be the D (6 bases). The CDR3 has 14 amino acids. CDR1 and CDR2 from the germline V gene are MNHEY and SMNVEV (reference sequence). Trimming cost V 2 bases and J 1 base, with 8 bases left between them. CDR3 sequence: CASSLGGGQETQYF. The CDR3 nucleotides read TGTGCCAGCAGTTTAGGGGGAGGCCAAGAGACCCAGTACTTC.

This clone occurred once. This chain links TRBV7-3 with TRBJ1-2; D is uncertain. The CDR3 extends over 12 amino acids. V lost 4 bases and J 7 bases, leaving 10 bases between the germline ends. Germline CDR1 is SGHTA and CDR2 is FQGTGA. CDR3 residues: CASSSNRGGYTF. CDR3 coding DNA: TGTGCCAGCAGCTCGAACAGAGGTGGCTACACCTTC.

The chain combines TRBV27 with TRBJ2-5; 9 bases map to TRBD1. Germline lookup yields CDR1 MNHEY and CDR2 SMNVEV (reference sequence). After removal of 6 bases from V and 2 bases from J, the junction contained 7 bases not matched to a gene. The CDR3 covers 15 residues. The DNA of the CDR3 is TGTGCCAGCAGGGAACGGGACAGGGCTCAAGAGACCCAGTACTTC. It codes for CASRERDRAQETQYF.

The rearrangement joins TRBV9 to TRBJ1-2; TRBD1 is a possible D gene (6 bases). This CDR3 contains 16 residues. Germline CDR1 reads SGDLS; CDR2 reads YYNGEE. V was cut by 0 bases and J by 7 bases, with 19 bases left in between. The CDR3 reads CASSVAYRQETAGYTF. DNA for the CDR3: TGTGCCAGCAGCGTAGCATATAGACAGGAGACGGCTGGCTACACCTTC. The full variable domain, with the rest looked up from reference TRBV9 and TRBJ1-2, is DSGVTQTPKHLITATGQRVTLRCSPRSGDLSVYWYQQSLDQGLQFLIQYYNGEERAKGNILERFSAQQFPDLHSELNLSSLELGDSALYFCASSVAYRQETAGYTFGSGTRLTVV.

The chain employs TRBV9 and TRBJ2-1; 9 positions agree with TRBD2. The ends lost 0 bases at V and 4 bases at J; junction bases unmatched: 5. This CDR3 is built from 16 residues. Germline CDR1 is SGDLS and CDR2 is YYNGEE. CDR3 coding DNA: TGTGCCAGCAGCGTAGGTGCGGGAGGGGGTTACAATGAGCAGTTCTTC. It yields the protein CASSVGAGGGYNEQFF. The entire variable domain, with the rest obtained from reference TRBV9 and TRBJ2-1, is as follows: DSGVTQTPKHLITATGQRVTLRCSPRSGDLSVYWYQQSLDQGLQFLIQYYNGEERAKGNILERFSAQQFPDLHSELNLSSLELGDSALYFCASSVGAGGGYNEQFFGPGTRLTVL.

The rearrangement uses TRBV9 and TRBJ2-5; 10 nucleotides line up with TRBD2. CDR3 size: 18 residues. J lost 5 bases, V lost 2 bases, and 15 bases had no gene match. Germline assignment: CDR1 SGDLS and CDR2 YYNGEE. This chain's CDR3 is CASSVGVAGGSLGETQYF. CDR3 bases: TGTGCCAGCAGCGTGGGGGTAGCGGGAGGCTCCTTGGGTGAGACCCAGTACTTC.

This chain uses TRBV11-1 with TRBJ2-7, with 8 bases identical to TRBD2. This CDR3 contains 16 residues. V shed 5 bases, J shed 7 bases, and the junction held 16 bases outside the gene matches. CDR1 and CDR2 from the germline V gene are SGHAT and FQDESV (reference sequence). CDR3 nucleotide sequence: TGTGCCAGCAGCCCCTCCCCGACGCGGGGGGCGCGTGAGCAGTACTTC. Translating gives CASSPSPTRGAREQYF.

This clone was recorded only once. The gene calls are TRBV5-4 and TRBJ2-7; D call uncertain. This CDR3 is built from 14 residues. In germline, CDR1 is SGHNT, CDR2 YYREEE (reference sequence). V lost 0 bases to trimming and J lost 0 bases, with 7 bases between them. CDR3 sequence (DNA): TGTGCCAGCAGCTTGGGCGGCAGCTCCTACGAGCAGTACTTC. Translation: CASSLGGSSYEQYF.

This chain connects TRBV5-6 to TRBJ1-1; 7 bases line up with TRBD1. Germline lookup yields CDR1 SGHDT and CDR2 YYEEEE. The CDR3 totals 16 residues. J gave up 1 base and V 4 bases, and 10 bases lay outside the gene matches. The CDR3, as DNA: TGTGCCAGCAGCGATTACCTCGGGACAGCGAACACTGAAGCTTTCTTT. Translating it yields CASSDYLGTANTEAFF.

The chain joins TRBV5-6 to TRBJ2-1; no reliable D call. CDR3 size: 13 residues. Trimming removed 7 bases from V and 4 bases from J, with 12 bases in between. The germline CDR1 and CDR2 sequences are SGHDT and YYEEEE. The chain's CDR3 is CASLRTTYNEQFF. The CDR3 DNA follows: TGTGCCAGCCTCAGAACCACATACAATGAGCAGTTCTTC.

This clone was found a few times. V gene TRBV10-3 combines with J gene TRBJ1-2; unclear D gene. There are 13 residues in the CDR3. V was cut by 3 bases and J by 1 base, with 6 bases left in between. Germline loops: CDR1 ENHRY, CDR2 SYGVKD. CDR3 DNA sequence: TGTGCCATCAGTGATATGAGTAACTATGGCTACACCTTC. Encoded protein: CAISDMSNYGYTF.

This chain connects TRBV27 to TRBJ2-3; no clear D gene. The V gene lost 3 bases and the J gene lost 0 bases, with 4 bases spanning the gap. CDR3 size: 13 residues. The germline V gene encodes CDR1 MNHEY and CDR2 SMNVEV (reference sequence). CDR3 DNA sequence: TGTGCCAGCAGTTTCCTCAGCACAGATACGCAGTATTTT. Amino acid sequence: CASSFLSTDTQYF.

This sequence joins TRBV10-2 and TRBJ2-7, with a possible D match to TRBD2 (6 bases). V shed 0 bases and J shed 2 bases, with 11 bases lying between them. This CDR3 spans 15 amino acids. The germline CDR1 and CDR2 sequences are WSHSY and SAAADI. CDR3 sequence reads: CASSESPAGPYEQYF. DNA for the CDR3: TGCGCCAGCAGTGAGTCCCCGGCGGGGCCCTACGAGCAGTACTTC.

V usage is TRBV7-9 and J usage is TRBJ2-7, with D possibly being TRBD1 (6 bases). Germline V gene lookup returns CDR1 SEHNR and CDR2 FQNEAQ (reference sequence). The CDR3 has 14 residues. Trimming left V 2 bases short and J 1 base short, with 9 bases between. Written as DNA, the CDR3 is TGTGCCAGCAGCTTATCACAGGGATCCTACGAGCAGTACTTC. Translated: CASSLSQGSYEQYF. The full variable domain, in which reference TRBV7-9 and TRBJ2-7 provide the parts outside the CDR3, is DTGVSQNPRHKITKRGQNVTFRCDPISEHNRLYWYRQTLGQGPEFLTYFQNEAQLEKSRLLSDRFSAERPKGSFSTLEIQRTEQGDSAMYLCASSLSQGSYEQYFGPGTRLTVT.

In nucleotides, the CDR3 is TGTGCCAGCAGCTTGCAGGGGGCGGGCGGCTACACCTTC. The encoded protein is CASSLQGAGGYTF. The rearrangement uses TRBV4-2 and TRBJ1-2, with 8 bases matching TRBD1. With V trimmed by 5 bases and J by 8 bases, 7 bases remained unmatched. There are 13 residues in the CDR3. The germline CDR1 and CDR2 sequences are LGHNA and YNFKEQ.

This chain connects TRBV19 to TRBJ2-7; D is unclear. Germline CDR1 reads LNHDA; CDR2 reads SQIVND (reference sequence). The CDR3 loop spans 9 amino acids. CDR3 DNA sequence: TGTGCAGGGCGATACGAGCAGTACTTC. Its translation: CAGRYEQYF. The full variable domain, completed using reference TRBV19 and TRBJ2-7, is DGGITQSPKYLFRKEGQNVTLSCEQNLNHDAMYWYRQDPGQGLRLIYYSQIVNDFQKGDIAEGYSVSREKKESFPLTVTSAQKNPTAFYLCAGRYEQYFGPGTRLTVT.

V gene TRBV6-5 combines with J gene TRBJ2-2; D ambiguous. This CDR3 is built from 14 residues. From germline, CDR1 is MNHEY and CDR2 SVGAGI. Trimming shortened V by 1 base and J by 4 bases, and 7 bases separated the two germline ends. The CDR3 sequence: CASSYFPFTGELFF. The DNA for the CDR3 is TGTGCCAGCAGTTACTTCCCTTTCACCGGGGAGCTGTTTTTT.

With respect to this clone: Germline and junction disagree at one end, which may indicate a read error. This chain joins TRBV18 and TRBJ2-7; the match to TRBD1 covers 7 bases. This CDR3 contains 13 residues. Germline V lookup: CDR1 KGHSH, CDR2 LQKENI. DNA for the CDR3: TGTGCCAGCTCAGCGGACAGGTCCTACGGGCAGTACTTC. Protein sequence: CASSADRSYGQYF. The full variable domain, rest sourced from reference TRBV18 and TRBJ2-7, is NAGVMQNPRHLVRRRGQEARLRCSPMKGHSHVYWYRQLPEEGLKFMVYLQKENIIDESGMPKERFSAEFPKEGPSILRIQQVVRGDSAAYFCASSADRSYGQYFGPGTRLTVT.

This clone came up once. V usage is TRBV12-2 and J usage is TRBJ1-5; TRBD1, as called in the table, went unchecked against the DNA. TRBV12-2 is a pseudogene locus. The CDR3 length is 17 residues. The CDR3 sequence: CASRFLPLYSSNQPQHF. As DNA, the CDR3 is TGTGCAAGTCGCTTCCTACCCCTCTACAGTAGCAATCAGCCCCAGCATTTT.

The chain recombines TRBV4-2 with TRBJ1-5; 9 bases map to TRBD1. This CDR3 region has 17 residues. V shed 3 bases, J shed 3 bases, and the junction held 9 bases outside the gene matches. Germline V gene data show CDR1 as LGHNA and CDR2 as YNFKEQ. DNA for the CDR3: TGTGCCAGCAGCCATATATCCGGACAGGGGAACAATCAGCCCCAGCATTTT. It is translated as CASSHISGQGNNQPQHF.